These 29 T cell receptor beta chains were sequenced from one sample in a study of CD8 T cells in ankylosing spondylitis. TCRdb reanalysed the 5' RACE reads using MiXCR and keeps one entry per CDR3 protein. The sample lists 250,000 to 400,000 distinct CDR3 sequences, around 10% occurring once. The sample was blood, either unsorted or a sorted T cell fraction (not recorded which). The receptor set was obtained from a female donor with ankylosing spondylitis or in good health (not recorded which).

The CDR3 DNA reads as TGTGCCAGCAGCCCGGAAGGGTGGTCTGGGGCCAACGTCCTGACTTTC. Translating gives CASSPEGWSGANVLTF. The chain recombines TRBV7-9 with TRBJ2-6; no definite D call. V lost 5 bases to trimming and J lost 1 base, with 12 bases between them. CDR1 is SEHNR, CDR2 FQNEAQ, per germline (reference sequence). The CDR3 extends over 16 amino acids.

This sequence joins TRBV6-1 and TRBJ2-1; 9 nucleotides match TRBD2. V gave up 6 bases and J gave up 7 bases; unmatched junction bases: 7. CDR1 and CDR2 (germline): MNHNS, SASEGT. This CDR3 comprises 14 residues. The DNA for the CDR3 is TGTGCCAGCAGCTCAAGACTAGCGGAAAATGAGCAGTTCTTC. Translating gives CASSSRLAENEQFF.

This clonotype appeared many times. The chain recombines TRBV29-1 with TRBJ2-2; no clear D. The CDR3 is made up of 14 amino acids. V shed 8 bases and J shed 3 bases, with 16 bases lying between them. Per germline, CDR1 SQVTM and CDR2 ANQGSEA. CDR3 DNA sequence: TGCAGCTTGGGCACGTATTTGGACACCGGGGAGCTGTTTTTT. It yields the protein CSLGTYLDTGELFF.

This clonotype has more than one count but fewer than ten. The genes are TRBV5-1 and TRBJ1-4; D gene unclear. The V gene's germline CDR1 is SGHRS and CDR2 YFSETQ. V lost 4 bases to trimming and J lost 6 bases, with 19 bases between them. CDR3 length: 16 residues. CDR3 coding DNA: TGCGCCAGCAGCAGCGGGCTGGCAGGCGGCTATGAAAAACTGTTTTTT. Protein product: CASSSGLAGGYEKLFF.

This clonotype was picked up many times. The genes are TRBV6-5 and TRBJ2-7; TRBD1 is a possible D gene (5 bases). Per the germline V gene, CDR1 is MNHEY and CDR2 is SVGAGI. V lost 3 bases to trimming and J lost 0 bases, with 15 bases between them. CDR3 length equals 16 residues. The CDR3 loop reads CASSYLGPKSSYEQYF. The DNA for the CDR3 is TGTGCCAGCAGTTATTTGGGGCCCAAGAGCTCCTACGAGCAGTACTTC.

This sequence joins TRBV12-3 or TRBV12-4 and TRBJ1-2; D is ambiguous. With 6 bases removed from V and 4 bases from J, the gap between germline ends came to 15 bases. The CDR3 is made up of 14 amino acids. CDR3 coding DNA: TGTGCCAGCAGCCCCGCCGGGAGTTTCTATGGCTACACCTTC. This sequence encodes CASSPAGSFYGYTF.

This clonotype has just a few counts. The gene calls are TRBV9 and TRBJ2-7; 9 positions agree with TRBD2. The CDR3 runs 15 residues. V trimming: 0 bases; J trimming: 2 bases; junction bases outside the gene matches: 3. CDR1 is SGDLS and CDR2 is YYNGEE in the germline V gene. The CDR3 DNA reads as TGTGCCAGCAGCGTAGGGGGACTAGCTACCTACGAGCAGTACTTC. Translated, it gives CASSVGGLATYEQYF.

The CDR3 sequence: CATIEGRGWTEAFF. The CDR3 bases are TGTGCCACCATCGAAGGCAGGGGGTGGACTGAAGCTTTCTTT. The chain links TRBV19 to TRBJ1-1; 7 nucleotides align to TRBD1. The junction had 13 bases not matched to a gene; V was cut back by 10 bases and J by 5 bases. CDR1 and CDR2 (germline): LNHDA, SQIVND (reference sequence). CDR3 length: 14 amino acids.

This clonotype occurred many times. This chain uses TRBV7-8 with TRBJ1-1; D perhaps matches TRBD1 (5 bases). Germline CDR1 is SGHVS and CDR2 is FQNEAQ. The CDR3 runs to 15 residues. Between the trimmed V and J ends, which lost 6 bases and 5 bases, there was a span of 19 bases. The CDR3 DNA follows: TGTGCCAGCAGGAAGACAGAACGACGAGAGACTGAAGCTTTCTTT. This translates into CASRKTERRETEAFF.

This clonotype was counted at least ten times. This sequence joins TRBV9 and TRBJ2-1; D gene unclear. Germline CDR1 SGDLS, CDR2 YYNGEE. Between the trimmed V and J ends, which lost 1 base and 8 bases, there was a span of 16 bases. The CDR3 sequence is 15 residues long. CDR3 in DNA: TGTGCCAGCAGCGTACGGTGGGAAGGCCGGGATGAGCAGTTCTTC. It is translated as CASSVRWEGRDEQFF. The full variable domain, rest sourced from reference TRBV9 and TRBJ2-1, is DSGVTQTPKHLITATGQRVTLRCSPRSGDLSVYWYQQSLDQGLQFLIQYYNGEERAKGNILERFSAQQFPDLHSELNLSSLELGDSALYFCASSVRWEGRDEQFFGPGTRLTVL.

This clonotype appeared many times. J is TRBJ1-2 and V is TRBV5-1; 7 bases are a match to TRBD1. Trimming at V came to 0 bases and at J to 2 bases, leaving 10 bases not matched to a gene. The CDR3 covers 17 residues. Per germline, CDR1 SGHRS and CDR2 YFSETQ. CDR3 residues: CASSLAPSTGPNYGYTF. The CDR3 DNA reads TGCGCCAGCAGCTTGGCTCCTTCGACAGGGCCCAACTATGGCTACACCTTC.

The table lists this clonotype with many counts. The CDR3 region is CASSSIAGVSGELFF. The DNA of the CDR3 is TGTGCCAGCAGCAGTATAGCGGGAGTAAGCGGGGAGCTGTTTTTT. The rearrangement links TRBV12-3 or TRBV12-4 to TRBJ2-2; 9 bases line up with TRBD2. With V trimmed by 6 bases and J by 7 bases, 9 bases remained unmatched. The CDR3 contains 15 residues.

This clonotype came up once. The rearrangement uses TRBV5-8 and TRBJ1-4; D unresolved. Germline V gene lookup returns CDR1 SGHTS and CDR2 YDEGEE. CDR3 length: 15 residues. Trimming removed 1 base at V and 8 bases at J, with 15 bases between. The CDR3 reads CASSLSPTDGEKLFF. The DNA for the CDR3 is TGTGCCAGCAGCTTGTCACCTACAGATGGAGAAAAACTGTTTTTT.

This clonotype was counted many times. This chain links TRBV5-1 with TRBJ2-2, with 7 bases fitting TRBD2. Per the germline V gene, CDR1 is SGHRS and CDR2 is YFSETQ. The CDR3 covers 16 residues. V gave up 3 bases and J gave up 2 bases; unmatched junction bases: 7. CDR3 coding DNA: TGCGCCAGCAGCTCACCTAGCGGATTAAACACCGGGGAGCTGTTTTTT. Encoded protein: CASSSPSGLNTGELFF.

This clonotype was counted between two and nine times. CDR3 nucleotide sequence: TGCAGCGCTGGGAACCAAGAGACCCAGTACTTC. It is translated as CSAGNQETQYF. The rearrangement links TRBV29-1 to TRBJ2-5, with D unclear. V lost 7 bases and J 0 bases, leaving 6 bases between the germline ends. The CDR3 is 11 amino acids. Germline-derived CDR1 and CDR2 are SQVTM and ANQGSEA.

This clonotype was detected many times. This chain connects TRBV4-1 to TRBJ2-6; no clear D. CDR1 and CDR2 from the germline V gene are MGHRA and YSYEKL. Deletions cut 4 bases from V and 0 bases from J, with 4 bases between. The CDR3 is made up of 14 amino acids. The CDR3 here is CASSPVSGANVLTF. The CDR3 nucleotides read TGCGCCAGCAGCCCCGTCTCTGGGGCCAACGTCCTGACTTTC.

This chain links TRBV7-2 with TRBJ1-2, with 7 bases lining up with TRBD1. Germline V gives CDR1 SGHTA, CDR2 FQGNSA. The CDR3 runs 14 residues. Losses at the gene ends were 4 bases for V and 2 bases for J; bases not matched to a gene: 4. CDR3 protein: CASSSSRGNYGYTF. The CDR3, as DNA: TGTGCCAGCAGCTCCTCCAGGGGGAACTATGGCTACACCTTC.

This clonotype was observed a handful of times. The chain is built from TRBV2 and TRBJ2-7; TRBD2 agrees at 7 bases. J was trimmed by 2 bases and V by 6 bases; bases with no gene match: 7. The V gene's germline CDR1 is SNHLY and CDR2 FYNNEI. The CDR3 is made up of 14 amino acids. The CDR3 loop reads CASRERGAPYEQYF. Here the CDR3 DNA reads TGTGCCAGCAGAGAGCGGGGCGCGCCCTACGAGCAGTACTTC.

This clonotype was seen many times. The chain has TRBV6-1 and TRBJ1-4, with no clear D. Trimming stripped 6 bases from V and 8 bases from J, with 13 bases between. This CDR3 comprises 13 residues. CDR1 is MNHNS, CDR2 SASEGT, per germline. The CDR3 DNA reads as TGTGCCAGCAGGGGCCCTGTGGAGGAAAAACTGTTTTTT. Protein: CASRGPVEEKLFF.

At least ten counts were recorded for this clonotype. CDR3 in DNA: TGCAGTGCTATACCCTCCCCGGGCCCCTACAATGAGCAGTTCTTC. Translated, it gives CSAIPSPGPYNEQFF. The chain is built from TRBV20-1 and TRBJ2-1; D uncertain. Per germline, CDR1 DFQATT and CDR2 SNEGSKA (reference sequence). The CDR3 is 15 amino acids. V gave up 4 bases and J gave up 2 bases, with 15 bases separating them.

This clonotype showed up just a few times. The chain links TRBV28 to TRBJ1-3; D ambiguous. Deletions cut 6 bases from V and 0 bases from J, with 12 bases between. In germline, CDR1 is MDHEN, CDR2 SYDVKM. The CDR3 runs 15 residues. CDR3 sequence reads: CASSLYGTSGNTIYF. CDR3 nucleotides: TGTGCCAGCAGCCTTTATGGAACCTCTGGAAACACCATATATTTT.

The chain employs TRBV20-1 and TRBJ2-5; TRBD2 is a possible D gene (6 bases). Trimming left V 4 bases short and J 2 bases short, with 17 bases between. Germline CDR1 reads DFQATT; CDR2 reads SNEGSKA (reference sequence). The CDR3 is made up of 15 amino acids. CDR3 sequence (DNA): TGCAGTGCTATCCCTTTAGCGGTACTTCAAGAGACCCAGTACTTC. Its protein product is CSAIPLAVLQETQYF.

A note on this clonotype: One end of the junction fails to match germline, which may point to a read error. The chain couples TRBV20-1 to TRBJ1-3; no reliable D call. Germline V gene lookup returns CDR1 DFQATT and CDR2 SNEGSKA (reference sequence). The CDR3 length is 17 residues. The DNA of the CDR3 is TGCTGTGCTAACGTCCATCGGTTCGGCGCAACTGGAAACACCATATATTTT. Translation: CCANVHRFGATGNTIYF.

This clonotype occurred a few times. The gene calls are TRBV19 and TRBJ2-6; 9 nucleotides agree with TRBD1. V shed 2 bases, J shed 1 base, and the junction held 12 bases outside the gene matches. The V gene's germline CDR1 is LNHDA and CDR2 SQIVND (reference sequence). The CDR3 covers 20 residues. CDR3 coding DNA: TGTGCCAGTAGTATATTACCTTTGGGGACAGGGCCATCTGGGGCCAACGTCCTGACTTTC. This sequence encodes CASSILPLGTGPSGANVLTF.

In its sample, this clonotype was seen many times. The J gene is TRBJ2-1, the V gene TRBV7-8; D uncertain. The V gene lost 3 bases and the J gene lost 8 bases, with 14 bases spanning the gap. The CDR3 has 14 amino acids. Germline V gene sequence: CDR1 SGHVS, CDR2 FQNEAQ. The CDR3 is CASSLRPWAHEQFF. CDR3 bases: TGTGCCAGCAGCTTGAGACCCTGGGCACATGAGCAGTTCTTC.

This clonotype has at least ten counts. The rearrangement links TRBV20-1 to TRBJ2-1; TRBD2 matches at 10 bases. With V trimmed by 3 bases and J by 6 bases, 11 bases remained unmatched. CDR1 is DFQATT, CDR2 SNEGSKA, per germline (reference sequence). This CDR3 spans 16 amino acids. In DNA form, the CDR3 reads TGCAGTGCTAGTGACCCGCAGAGCGGGAGGGCCAATGAGCAGTTCTTC. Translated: CSASDPQSGRANEQFF.

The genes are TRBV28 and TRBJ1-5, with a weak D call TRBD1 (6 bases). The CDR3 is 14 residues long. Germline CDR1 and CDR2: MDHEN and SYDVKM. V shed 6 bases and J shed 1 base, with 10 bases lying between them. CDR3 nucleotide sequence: TGTGCCAGCAGCCAGGGGTGGAGCAATCAGCCCCAGCATTTT. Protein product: CASSQGWSNQPQHF.

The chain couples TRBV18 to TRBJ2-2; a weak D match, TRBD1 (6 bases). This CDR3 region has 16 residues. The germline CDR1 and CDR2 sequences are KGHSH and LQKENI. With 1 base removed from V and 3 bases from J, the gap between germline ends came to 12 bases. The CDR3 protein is CASSPQQGRDTGELFF. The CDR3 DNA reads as TGTGCCAGCTCACCACAACAGGGACGAGACACCGGGGAGCTGTTTTTT.

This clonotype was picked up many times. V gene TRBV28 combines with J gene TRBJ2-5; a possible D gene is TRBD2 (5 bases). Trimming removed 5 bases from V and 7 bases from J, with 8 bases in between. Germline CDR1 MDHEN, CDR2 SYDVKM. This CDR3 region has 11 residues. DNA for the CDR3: TGTGCCAGCAGTCACGAGGGGACCCAGTACTTC. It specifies CASSHEGTQYF.